The clone carrying this TCR beta chain was counted only a few times. Under the authors' procedure: Reference gene primer amplification in the assay estimated nucleated cell counts. Assay: immunoSEQ multiplex PCR; the TCRdb copy retains only in-frame clones and omits some. V and J calls and clone size come straight from that table; D and trimming were deduced from the DNA. The profile shows about 55,000 clones, 86% of them singletons. Trimming stripped 1 base from V and 4 bases from J, with 14 bases between. The CDR3 is 16 amino acids. Germline V gives CDR1 LNHNV, CDR2 YYDKDF (reference sequence). This sample is part of a study of blood T cell repertoires in COVID-19. Study-level information: Material from acute and convalescent COVID-19 was sourced from the United States, Italy and Spain. Sources were T cells, B-cell-depleted T cells, or PBMCs; the material itself was cDNA or gDNA.

This clonotype originated in a woman aged 80 or over with acute or convalescent COVID-19. The sample taken for sequencing was peripheral blood. This sequence joins TRBV15 and TRBJ2-1; D is perhaps TRBD2 (6 bases). CDR3 sequence reads: CATSRGGSGAYNEQFF. The CDR3 nucleotides read TGTGCCACCAGCAGAGGGGGTAGCGGAGCTTACAATGAGCAGTTCTTC.